This TCR beta chain derives from a study of PD-1 blockade in classical Hodgkin lymphoma. Study-level information: Intravenous nivolumab at 3 mg/kg was given to patients every 2 weeks. Points from the study as a whole: Newly diagnosed patients had diversity similar to the baseline diversity of complete responders. Healthy donors reportedly exceeded newly diagnosed patients in baseline TCR diversity.

About this clone: Its antigen is unidentified.

Per germline, CDR1 KGHSH and CDR2 LQKENI. This CDR3 contains 16 residues. V lost 1 base and J 0 bases, leaving 9 bases between the germline ends. Clones were read by immunoSEQ multiplex PCR, and TCRdb kept only the in-frame ones, dropping some. The sample consists of almost 100,000 clones, more than 90% of them appearing once. Every patient had relapsed following autologous stem cell transplantation, and cohorts differed in brentuximab vedotin exposure. Patients had relapsed/refractory classical Hodgkin lymphoma with complete response, partial response or progressive disease as best response. Here the sequenced sample was peripheral blood mononuclear cells (PBMCs), taken at baseline. This clonotype was obtained from a human donor with classical Hodgkin lymphoma. The chain joins TRBV18 to TRBJ1-4, with unresolved D. The CDR3 coding sequence is TGTGCCAGCTCACCACGGGTAGGAGCAACTAATGAAAAACTGTTTTTT. Residues: CASSPRVGATNEKLFF.